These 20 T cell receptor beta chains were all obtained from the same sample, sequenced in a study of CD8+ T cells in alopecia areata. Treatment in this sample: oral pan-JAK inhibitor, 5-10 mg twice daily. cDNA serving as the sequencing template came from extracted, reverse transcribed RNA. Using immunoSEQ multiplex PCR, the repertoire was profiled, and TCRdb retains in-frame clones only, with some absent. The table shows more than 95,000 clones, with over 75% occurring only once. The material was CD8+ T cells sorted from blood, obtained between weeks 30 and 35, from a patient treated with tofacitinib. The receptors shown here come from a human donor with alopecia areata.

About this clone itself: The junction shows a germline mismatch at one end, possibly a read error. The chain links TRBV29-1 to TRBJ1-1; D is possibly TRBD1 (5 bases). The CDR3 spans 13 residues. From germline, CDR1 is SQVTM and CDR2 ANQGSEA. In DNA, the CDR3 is TGCAGCGCTGAAGGCCCAGGGAGCACTGAAGCTTTCTTT. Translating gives CSAEGPGSTEAFF.

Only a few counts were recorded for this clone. CDR3 sequence (DNA): TGCGCCAGCAGTGTAGCGGCCAGTTACAATGAGCAGTTCTTC. Its protein is CASSVAASYNEQFF. The V call is TRBV10-2, the J call TRBJ2-1; D might be TRBD2 (6 bases). Between the trimmed V and J ends, which lost 4 bases and 4 bases, there was a span of 11 bases. Germline values: CDR1 WSHSY, CDR2 SAAADI. The CDR3 totals 14 residues.

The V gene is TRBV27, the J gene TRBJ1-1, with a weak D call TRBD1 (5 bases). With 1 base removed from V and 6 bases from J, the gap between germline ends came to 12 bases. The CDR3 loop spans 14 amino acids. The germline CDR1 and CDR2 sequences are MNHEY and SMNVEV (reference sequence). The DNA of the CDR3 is TGTGCCAGCAGTTTATTGGAGGGGCTGTCTGAAGCTTTCTTT. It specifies CASSLLEGLSEAFF.

The CDR3 sequence: CASSQSGTGNYEQYF. Written as DNA, the CDR3 is TGCGCCAGCAGCCAATCCGGGACAGGGAACTACGAGCAGTACTTC. V gene TRBV4-1 combines with J gene TRBJ2-7; 9 positions match TRBD1. Germline lookup yields CDR1 MGHRA and CDR2 YSYEKL. The CDR3 has 15 residues. Trimming at V came to 2 bases and at J to 3 bases, leaving 5 bases not matched to a gene.

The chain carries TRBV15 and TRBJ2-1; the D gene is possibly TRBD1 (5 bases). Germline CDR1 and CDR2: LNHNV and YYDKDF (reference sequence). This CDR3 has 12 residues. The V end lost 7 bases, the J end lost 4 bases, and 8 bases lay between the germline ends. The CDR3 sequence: CATNQGYNEQFF. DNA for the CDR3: TGTGCCACCAACCAGGGTTACAATGAGCAGTTCTTC.

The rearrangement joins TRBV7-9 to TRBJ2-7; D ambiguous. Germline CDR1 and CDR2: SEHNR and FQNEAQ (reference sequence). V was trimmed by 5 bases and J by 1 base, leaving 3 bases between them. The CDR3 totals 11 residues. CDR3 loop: CASSTSYEQYF. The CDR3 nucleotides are TGTGCCAGCAGCACATCCTACGAGCAGTACTTC. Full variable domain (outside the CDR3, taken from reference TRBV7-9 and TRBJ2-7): DTGVSQNPRHKITKRGQNVTFRCDPISEHNRLYWYRQTLGQGPEFLTYFQNEAQLEKSRLLSDRFSAERPKGSFSTLEIQRTEQGDSAMYLCASSTSYEQYFGPGTRLTVT.

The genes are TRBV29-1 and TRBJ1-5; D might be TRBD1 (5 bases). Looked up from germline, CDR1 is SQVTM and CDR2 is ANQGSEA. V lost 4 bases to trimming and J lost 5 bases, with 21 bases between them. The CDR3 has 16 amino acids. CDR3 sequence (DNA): TGCAGCGTTGCCGGCCCCCATGGGCAGGGTGATCAGCCCCAGCATTTT. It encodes CSVAGPHGQGDQPQHF.

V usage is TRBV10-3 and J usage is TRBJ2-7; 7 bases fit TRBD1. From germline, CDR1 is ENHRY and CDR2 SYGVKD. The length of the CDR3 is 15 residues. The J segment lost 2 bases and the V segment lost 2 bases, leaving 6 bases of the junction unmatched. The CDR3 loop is CAISEALTGAYEQYF. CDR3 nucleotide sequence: TGTGCCATCAGTGAGGCTTTAACAGGGGCCTACGAGCAGTACTTC.

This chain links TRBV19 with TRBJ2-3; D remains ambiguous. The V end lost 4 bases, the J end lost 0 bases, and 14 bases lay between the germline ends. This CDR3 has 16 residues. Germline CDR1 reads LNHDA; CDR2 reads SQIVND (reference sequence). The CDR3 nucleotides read TGTGCCAGTAGTAGGCCCCCGACTGATAGCACAGATACGCAGTATTTT. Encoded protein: CASSRPPTDSTDTQYF.

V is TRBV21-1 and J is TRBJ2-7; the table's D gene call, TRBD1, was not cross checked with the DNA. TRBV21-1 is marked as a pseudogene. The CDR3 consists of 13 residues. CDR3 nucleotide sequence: TGTGCCAGCAGACAGGGGGTAAGCAACGAGCAGTACTTC. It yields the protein CASRQGVSNEQYF.

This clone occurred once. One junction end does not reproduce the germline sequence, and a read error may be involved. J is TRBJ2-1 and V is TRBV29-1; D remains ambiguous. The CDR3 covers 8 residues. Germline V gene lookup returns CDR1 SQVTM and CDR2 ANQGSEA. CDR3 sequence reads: CSAPDLVF. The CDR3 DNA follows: TGCAGCGCCCCCGACTTGGTCTTC.

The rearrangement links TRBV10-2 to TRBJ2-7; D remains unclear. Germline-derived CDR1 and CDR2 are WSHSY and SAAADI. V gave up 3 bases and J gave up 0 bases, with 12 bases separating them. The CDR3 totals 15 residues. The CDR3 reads CASSDGMGSSYEQYF. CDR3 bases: TGCGCCAGCAGTGATGGTATGGGAAGCTCCTACGAGCAGTACTTC.

Written as DNA, the CDR3 is TGTGCCAGCAGCTTAGCGGGGGATGGAGATACGCAGTATTTT. Translation gives CASSLAGDGDTQYF. This chain links TRBV7-9 with TRBJ2-3; D could derive from TRBD1 or TRBD2 (5 bases each). The V gene lost 0 bases and the J gene lost 5 bases, with 9 bases spanning the gap. Germline V gives CDR1 SEHNR, CDR2 FQNEAQ (reference sequence). The CDR3 consists of 14 residues.

CDR3 in amino acids: CASSSRPPPYEQYF. The CDR3 nucleotides are TGTGCCAGCAGCTCCCGGCCCCCGCCCTACGAGCAGTACTTC. The gene calls are TRBV7-9 and TRBJ2-7, with D uncertain. CDR3 length equals 14 residues. Germline V lookup: CDR1 SEHNR, CDR2 FQNEAQ (reference sequence). V lost 4 bases and J 2 bases, leaving 12 bases between the germline ends.

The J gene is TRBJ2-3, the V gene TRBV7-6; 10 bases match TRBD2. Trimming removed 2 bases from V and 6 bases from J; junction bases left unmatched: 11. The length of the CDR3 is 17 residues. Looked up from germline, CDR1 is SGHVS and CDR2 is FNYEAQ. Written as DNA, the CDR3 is TGTGCCAGCAGCTTACCCGGAAGCGGGGGGGCAGGCGATACGCAGTATTTT. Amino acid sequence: CASSLPGSGGAGDTQYF. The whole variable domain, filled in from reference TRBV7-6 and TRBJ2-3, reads GAGVSQSPRYKVTKRGQDVALRCDPISGHVSLYWYRQALGQGPEFLTYFNYEAQQDKSGLPNDRFSAERPEGSISTLTIQRTEQRDSAMYRCASSLPGSGGAGDTQYFGPGTRLTVL.

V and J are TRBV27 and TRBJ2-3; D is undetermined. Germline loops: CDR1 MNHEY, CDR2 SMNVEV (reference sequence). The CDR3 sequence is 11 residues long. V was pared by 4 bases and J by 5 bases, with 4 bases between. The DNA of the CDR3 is TGTGCCAGCAGTTCCGGAGATACGCAGTATTTT. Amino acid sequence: CASSSGDTQYF.

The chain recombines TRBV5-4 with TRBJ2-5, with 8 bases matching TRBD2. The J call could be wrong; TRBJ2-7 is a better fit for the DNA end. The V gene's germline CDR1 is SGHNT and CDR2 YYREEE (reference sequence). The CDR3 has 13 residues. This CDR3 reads CASRAGTSYEQYF. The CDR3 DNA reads TGTGCCAGCAGGGCCGGGACTAGCTACGAGCAGTACTTC.

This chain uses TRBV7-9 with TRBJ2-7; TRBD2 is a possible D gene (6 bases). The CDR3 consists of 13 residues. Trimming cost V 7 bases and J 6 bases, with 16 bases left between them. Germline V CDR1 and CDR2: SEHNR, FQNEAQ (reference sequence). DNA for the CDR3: TGTGCCAGCACATTAACGGGGGATGGCGAGCAGTACTTC. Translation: CASTLTGDGEQYF.

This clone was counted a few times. CDR3 coding DNA: TGCAGCGCACCGGCCCTAGGTCTCCGAAAGAGTGAGCAGTTCTTC. Protein product: CSAPALGLRKSEQFF. The V call is TRBV29-1, the J call TRBJ2-1; D is undetermined. This CDR3 is 15 amino acids long. The V end lost 7 bases, the J end lost 9 bases, and 25 bases lay between the germline ends. Germline assignment: CDR1 SQVTM and CDR2 ANQGSEA.

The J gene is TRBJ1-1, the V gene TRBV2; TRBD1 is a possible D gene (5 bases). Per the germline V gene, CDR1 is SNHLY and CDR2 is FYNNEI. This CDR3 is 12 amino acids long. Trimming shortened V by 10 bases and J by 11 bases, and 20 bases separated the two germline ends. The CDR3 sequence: CATREGSWLAFF. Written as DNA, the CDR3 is TGTGCCACCCGTGAGGGGTCATGGCTGGCTTTCTTT. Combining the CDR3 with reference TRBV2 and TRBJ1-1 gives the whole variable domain EPEVTQTPSHQVTQMGQEVILRCVPISNHLYFYWYRQILGQKVEFLVSFYNNEISEKSEIFDDQFSVERPDGSNFTLKIRSTKLEDSAMYFCATREGSWLAFFGQGTRLTVV.